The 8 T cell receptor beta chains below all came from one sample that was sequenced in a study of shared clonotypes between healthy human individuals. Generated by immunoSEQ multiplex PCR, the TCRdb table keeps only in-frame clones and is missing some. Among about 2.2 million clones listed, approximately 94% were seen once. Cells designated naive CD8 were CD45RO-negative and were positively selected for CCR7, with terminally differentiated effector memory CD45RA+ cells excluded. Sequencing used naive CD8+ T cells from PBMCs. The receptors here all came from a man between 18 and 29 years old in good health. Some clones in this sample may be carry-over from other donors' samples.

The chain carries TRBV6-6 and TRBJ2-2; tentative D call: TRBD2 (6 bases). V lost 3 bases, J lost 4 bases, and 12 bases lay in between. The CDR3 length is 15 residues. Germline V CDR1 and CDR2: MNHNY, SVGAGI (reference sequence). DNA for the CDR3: TGTGCCAGCAGTTATCTGGGAGGCCTCACCGGGGAGCTGTTTTTT. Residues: CASSYLGGLTGELFF.

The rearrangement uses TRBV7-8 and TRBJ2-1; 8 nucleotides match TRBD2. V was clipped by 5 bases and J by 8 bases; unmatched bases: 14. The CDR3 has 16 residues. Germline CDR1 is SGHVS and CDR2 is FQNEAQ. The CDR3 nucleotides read TGTGCCAGCAGCGCCGAGGAAGCGGGGGAGGTGGATGAGCAGTTCTTC. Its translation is CASSAEEAGEVDEQFF.

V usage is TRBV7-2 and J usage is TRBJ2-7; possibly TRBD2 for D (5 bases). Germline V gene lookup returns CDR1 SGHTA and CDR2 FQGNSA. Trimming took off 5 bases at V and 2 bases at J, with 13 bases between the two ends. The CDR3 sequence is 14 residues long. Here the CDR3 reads CASSIRDSTYEQYF. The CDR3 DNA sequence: TGTGCCAGCAGCATCCGGGATAGTACCTACGAGCAGTACTTC.

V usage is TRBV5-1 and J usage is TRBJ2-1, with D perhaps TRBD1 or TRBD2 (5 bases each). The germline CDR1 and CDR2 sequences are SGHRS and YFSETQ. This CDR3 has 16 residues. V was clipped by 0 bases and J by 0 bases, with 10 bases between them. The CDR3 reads CASSLAGTRSYNEQFF. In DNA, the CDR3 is TGCGCCAGCAGCTTGGCCGGGACCCGCTCCTACAATGAGCAGTTCTTC. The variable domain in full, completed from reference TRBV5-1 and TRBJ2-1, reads KAGVTQTPRYLIKTRGQQVTLSCSPISGHRSVSWYQQTPGQGLQFLFEYFSETQRNKGNFPGRFSGRQFSNSRSEMNVSTLELGDSALYLCASSLAGTRSYNEQFFGPGTRLTVL.

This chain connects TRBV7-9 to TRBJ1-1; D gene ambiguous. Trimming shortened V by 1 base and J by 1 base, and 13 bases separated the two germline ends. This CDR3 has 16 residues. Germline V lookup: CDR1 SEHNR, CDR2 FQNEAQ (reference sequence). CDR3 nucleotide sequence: TGTGCCAGCAGCTTAGACCGAGGACGGCAGAACACTGAAGCTTTCTTT. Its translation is CASSLDRGRQNTEAFF. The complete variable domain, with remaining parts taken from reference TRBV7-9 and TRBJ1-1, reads DTGVSQNPRHKITKRGQNVTFRCDPISEHNRLYWYRQTLGQGPEFLTYFQNEAQLEKSRLLSDRFSAERPKGSFSTLEIQRTEQGDSAMYLCASSLDRGRQNTEAFFGQGTRLTVV.

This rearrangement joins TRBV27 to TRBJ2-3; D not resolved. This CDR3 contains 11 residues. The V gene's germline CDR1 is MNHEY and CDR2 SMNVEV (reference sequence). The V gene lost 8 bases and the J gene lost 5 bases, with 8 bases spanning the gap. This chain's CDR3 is CASLALDTQYF. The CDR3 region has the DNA TGTGCCAGCCTTGCCTTAGATACGCAGTATTTT.

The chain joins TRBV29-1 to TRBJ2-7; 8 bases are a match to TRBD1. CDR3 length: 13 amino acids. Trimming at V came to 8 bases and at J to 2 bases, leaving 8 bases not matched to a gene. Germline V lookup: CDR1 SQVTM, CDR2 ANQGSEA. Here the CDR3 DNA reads TGCAGCATGAGGACAGGGCTTCCCTACGAGCAGTACTTC. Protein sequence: CSMRTGLPYEQYF.

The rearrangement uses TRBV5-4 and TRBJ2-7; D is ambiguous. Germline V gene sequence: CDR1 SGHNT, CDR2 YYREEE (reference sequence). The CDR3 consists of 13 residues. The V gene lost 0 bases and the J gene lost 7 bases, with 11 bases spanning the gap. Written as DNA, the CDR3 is TGTGCCAGCAGCTTGGAGGTGGGGTGGGAGCAGTACTTC. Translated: CASSLEVGWEQYF.